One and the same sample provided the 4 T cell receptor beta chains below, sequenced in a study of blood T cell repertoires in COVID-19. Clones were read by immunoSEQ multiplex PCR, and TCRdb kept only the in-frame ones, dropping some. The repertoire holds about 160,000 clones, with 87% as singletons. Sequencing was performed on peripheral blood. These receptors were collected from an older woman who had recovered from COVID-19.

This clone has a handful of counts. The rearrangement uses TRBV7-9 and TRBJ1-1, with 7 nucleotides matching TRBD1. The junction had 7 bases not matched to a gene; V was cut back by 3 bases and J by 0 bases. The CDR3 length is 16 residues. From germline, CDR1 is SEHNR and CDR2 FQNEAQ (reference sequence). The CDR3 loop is CASSLSGGSMNTEAFF. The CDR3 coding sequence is TGTGCCAGCAGCTTGTCAGGGGGTAGCATGAACACTGAAGCTTTCTTT.

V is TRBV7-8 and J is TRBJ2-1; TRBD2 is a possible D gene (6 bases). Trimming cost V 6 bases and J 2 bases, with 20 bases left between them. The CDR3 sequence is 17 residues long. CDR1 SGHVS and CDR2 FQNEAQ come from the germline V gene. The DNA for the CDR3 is TGTGCCAGCAGTTCGGCGGAGGCGGGGCGGACCTACAATGAGCAGTTCTTC. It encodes CASSSAEAGRTYNEQFF.

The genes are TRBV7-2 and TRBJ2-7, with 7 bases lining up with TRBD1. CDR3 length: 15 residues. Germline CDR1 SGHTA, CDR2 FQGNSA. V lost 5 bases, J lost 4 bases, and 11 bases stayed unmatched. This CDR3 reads CASSETGYGAYEQYF. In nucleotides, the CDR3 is TGTGCCAGCAGCGAGACAGGGTATGGAGCTTACGAGCAGTACTTC.

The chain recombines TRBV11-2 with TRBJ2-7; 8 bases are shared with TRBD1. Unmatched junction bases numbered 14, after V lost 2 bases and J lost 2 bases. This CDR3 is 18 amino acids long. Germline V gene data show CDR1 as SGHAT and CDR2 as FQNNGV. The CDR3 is CASSLNPPTGEFTYEQYF. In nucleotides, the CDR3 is TGTGCCAGCAGCTTAAATCCCCCGACAGGGGAATTTACCTACGAGCAGTACTTC.